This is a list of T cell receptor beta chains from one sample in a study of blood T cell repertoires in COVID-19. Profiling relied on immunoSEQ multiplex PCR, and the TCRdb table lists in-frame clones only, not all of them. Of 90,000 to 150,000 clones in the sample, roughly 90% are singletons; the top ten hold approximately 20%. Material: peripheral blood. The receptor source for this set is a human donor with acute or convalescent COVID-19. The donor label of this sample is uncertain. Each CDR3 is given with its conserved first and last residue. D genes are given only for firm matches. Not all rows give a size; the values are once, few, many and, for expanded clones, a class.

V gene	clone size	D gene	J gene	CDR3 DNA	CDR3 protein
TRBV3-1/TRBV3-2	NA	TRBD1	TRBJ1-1	TGTGCCAGCAGCCGGTGGGACAGGGGGATGAACACTGAAGCTTTCTTT	CASSRWDRGMNTEAFF
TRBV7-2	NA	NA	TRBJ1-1	TGTGCCAGCAGCTTAGGACGGACTGGTGGGAACACTGAAGCTTTCTTT	CASSLGRTGGNTEAFF
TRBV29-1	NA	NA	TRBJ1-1	TGCAGCGCCATTGTCTTCGGGGAAGCTTTCTTT	CSAIVFGEAFF
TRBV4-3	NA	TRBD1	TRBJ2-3	TGCGCCAGCAGCTCGACCGGGACAGGGGGAGATACGCAGTATTTT	CASSSTGTGGDTQYF
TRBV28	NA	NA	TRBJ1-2	TGTGCCAGCAGTTTGCGGGGGCTTCTCGCTAACTATGGCTACACCTTC	CASSLRGLLANYGYTF
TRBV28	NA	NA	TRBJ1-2	TGTGCCAGCAGTTTCAGCGGGGCTTGGTATGGCTACACCTTC	CASSFSGAWYGYTF
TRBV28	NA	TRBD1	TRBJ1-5	TGTGCCAGCAGTTTCCGACGGACAGGGCCCCACAATCAGCCCCAGCATTTT	CASSFRRTGPHNQPQHF
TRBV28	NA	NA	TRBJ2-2	TGTGCCAGCGAGACATCGAACACCGGGGAGCTGTTTTTT	CASETSNTGELFF
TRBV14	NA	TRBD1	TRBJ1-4	TGTGCCAGCAGCCAATATACAGGGGGCGGTGAAAAACTGTTTTTT	CASSQYTGGGEKLFF
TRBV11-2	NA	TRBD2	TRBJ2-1	TGTGCCAGCAGCTCATCTTCTAGCGGGAGTTTCAATGAGCAGTTCTTC	CASSSSSSGSFNEQFF
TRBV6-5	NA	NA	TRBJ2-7	TGTGCCAGCAGTTACTCTACAGGGTACGAGCAGTACTTC	CASSYSTGYEQYF
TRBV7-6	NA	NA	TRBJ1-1	TGTGCCAGCAGCTTAGATGGGGGACTACCCATGAACACTGAAGCTTTCTTT	CASSLDGGLPMNTEAFF
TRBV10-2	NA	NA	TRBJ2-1	TGCGCCAGCAGTGATGACAAACACAATGAGCAGTTCTTC	CASSDDKHNEQFF
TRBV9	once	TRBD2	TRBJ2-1	TGTGCCAGCAGCGTCGGGACTAGTCGAAATGAGCAGTTCTTC	CASSVGTSRNEQFF
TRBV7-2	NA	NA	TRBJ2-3	TGTGCCAGCAGCTTAGGACTAGAAAGCACAGATACGCAGTATTTT	CASSLGLESTDTQYF
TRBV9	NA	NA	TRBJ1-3	TGTGCCAGCAGCCCGCCAGGGTACTCTGGAAACACCATATATTTT	CASSPPGYSGNTIYF
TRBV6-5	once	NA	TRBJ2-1	TGTGCCAGCAGTTACTCATATGCAGGGTATGAGCAGTTCTTC	CASSYSYAGYEQFF
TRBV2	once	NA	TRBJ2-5	TGTGCCAGCAAAGGAGAGGAAGAGACCCAGTACTTC	CASKGEEETQYF
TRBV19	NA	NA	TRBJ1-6	TGTGCCAGTAGACAGGTCGATAATTCACCCCTCCACTTT	CASRQVDNSPLHF
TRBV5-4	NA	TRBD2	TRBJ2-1	TGTGCCAGCAGCCGGGGACTAGCGGGAGGCACCAATGAGCAGTTCTTC	CASSRGLAGGTNEQFF
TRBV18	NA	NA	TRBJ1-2	TGTGCCAGCTCACCACCAGAGCGCTATGGCTACACCTTC	CASSPPERYGYTF
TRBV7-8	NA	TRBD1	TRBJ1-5	TGTGCCAGTCAGGGGACAGAAAATCAGCCCCAGCATTTT	CASQGTENQPQHF
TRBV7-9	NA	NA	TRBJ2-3	TGTGCCAGCAGCTCTTACAGGGACACAGATACGCAGTATTTT	CASSSYRDTDTQYF
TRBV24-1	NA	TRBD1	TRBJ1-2	TGTGCCACCAGTGGGACAGGGTTTCGAGGCTACACCTTC	CATSGTGFRGYTF
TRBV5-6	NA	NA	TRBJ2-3	TGTGCCAGCAGCCCGATCGCGGCTATGACAGATACGCAGTATTTT	CASSPIAAMTDTQYF
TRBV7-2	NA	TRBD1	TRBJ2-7	TGTGCCAGCAGCTTAAACAGGGGGGACTTCGAGCAGTACTTC	CASSLNRGDFEQYF
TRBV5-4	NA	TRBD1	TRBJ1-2	TGTGCCAGCAGCTCAAGGACAGGGGGCTATGGCTACACCTTC	CASSSRTGGYGYTF
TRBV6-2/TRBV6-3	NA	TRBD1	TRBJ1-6	TGTGCCAGCAGTTCCCTCCCGGGACAGGGGAGCTCCTATAATTCACCCCTCCACTTT	CASSSLPGQGSSYNSPLHF
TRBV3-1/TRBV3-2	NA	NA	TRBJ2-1	TGTGCCAGCAGCCAAGCGGGGGTCCCCTACAATGAGCAGTTCTTC	CASSQAGVPYNEQFF
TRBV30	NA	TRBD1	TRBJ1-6	TGTGCCTGGAGTAGACAGGGCGGGAATTCACCCCTCCACTTT	CAWSRQGGNSPLHF
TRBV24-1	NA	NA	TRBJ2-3	TGTGCCGCGGGACGGGGAAGCACAGATACGCAGTATTTT	CAAGRGSTDTQYF
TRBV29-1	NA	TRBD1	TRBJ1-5	TGCAGCGTCGTACAGGGGGCGGGTCAGCCCCAGCATTTT	CSVVQGAGQPQHF
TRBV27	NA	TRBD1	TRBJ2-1	TGTGCCAGCAGCCTAACGGGACAGGGGATCAATGAGCAGTTCTTC	CASSLTGQGINEQFF
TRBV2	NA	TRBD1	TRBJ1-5	TGTGCCAGCGGTCGGCACAGGGGGCATAGCAATCAGCCCCAGCATTTT	CASGRHRGHSNQPQHF
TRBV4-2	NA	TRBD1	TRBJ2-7	TGTGCCAGCAGCCAACCCGGACAGGGCAACCTCGAGCAGTACTTC	CASSQPGQGNLEQYF
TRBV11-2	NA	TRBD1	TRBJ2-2	TGTGCCAGCAGCTTAGGACAGGGTACGAACACCGGGGAGCTGTTTTTT	CASSLGQGTNTGELFF
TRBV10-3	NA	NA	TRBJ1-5	TGTGCCATCAGTGAGTCTCACAGGGAGGGTTGGCCCCAGCATTTT	CAISESHREGWPQHF
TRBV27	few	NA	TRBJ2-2	TGTGCCAGCAGTTTATATCCGCAACAGGGCTGGTCGACCGGGGAGCTGTTTTTT	CASSLYPQQGWSTGELFF
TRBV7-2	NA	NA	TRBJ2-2	TGTGCCAGCAGCTGGGCAGGGGAGCTGTTTTTT	CASSWAGELFF
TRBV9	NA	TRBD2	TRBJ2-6	TGTGCCAGCAGCATACCACTAGCGGGGGGGCCTTTTGGGGCCAACGTCCTGACTTTC	CASSIPLAGGPFGANVLTF
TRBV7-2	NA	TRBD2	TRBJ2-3	TGTGCCAGCAGCTTAGGCCCTAGCGGGGGAGATACGCAGTATTTT	CASSLGPSGGDTQYF
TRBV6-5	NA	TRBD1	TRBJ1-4	TGTGCCAGCAGTTACTCACAGGGGGAAGCTGAAAAACTGTTTTTT	CASSYSQGEAEKLFF
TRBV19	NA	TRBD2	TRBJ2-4	TGTGCCAGTAGTACTAGCGGAGCCAAAAACATTCAGTACTTC	CASSTSGAKNIQYF
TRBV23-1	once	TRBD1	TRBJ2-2	TGCGCCAGCAGTCAGACGGGGAAGGACAGGTCGAGCACCGGGGAGCTGTTTTTT	CASSQTGKDRSSTGELFF
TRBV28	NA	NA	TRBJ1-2	TGTGCCAGCGCGGAAGACTATGGCTACACCTTC	CASAEDYGYTF
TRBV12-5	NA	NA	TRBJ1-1	TGTGCTAGTGGTTTGGGAGCGTCAGCCATAATGAACACTGAAGCTTTCTTT	CASGLGASAIMNTEAFF
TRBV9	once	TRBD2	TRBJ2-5	TGTGCCAGCAGCGTAGAGGTTAGCGGGGGGGCGGAGACCCAGTACTTC	CASSVEVSGGAETQYF
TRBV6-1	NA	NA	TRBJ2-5	TGTGCCAGCAGTGAAATTGGGGGGAGGGAGACCCAGTACTTC	CASSEIGGRETQYF
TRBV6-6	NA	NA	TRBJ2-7	TGTGCCAGCAGTGGCGACAGGTACGAGCAGTACTTC	CASSGDRYEQYF
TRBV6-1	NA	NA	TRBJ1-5	TGTGCCAGCACCCCCGGGTGGCTCCGCGATCAGCCCCAGCATTTT	CASTPGWLRDQPQHF